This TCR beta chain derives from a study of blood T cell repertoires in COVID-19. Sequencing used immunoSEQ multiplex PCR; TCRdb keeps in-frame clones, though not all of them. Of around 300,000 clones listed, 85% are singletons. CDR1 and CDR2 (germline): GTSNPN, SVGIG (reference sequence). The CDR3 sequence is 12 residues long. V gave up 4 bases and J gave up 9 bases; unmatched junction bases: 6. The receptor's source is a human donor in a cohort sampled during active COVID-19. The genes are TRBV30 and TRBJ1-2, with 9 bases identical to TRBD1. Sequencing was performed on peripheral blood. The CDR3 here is CAWKGTGRRYTF. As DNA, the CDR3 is TGTGCCTGGAAAGGGACAGGGCGTCGCTACACCTTC.